This T cell receptor beta chain comes out of a study of CD8+CD57+ T cells in acquired aplastic anemia listed by TCRdb under 2018. For the wider study: DNA extracted from sorted CD4+ and CD8+ cells had a mean of about 3.2 ug, with a range of roughly 0.17 to 27.4 ug. Healthy donor samples averaged around 10 million reads for CD4+ and roughly 12 million for CD8+ cells. Broader findings and caveats from the paper: Around 28 CD8+ CDR3 sequences were found to be shared between patients and controls, but these sequences appeared to be highly expressed in patients and within the immunodominant clones of the patients. No significant difference in CD8+ Simpson's diversity was found between patients and healthy controls (P=0.060).

Genomic DNA was used as template for profiling of TCR beta VDJ combinations and CDR3 sequences. An Illumina HiSeq 2000 was used for TCR repertoire sequencing. On the authors' methods: Repertoire assessment relied on Simpson's diversity index, CDR3 size and DJ length profiles, and TRBV/TRBJ rearrangement plots. The most abundant DNA sequence in the deep sequencing data was taken as the immunodominant clone. CDR3 amino acid sequences were checked for sharing between subjects and were compared against published repertoires and the VDJdb database. Using fastp trimming at Q25 and MiXCR clonotype assembly, TCRdb reanalyzed the public sequencing data and kept in-frame beta chains. Each entry merges the rows of one CDR3 protein and shows their most common DNA and genes. V and J calls and clone size were set by TCRdb, not the authors. The sample records fewer than 100,000 distinct CDR3 sequences, under 50% of which are singletons. Over 50% of the sample is taken by the ten largest.

Details on this clonotype: Which antigen it targets is not known. It may be a read error: a sequence one base away is much more abundant. The CDR3 end shows no conserved phenylalanine or tryptophan, and so a read error is likely.

For this chain, trimming is 7 bases at the V end and 4 bases at the J end, and the number of junction bases without a gene match is 9. CDR1 SGHKS and CDR2 YYEKEE were looked up in the germline V gene (reference sequence). The CDR3 totals 14 residues, both ends included. The only DNA kept is the CDR3, 42 bases in frame from the first base. In the study, sorted CD4+ and CD8+ blood T cells from patients with severe aplastic anemia and from healthy subjects underwent deep sequencing of TCR repertoires. Ficoll-Paque density gradient centrifugation was used to isolate peripheral blood mononuclear cells. CD4+ and CD8+ T cells were sorted by FACS or magnetic beads before DNA extraction.

Source material: sorted CD4+, CD8+, or CD8+CD57+ T cells (not recorded which) from PBMCs. Here the chain combines TRBV5-5 and TRBJ1-2; TRBD1 agrees with 8 junctional bases. The sequence came from a human donor in good health, serving as a control. The DNA sequence reads TGTGCCAGCTTTCGGGCAGGGGGCGGCTATGGCTACACCTCC. Its translation is CASFRAGGGYGYTS.